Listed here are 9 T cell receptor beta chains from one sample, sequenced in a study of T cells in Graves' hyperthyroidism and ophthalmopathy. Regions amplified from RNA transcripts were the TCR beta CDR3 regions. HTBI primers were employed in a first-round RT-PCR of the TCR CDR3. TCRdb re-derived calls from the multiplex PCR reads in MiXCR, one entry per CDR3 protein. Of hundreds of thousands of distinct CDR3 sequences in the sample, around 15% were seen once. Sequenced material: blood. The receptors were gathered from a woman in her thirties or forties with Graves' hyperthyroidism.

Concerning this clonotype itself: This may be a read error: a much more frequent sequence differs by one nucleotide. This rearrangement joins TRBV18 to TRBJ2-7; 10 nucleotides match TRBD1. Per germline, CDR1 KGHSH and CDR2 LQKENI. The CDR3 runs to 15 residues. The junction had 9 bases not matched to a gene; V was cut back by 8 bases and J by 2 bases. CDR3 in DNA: TGTGCCAGCCCAATCGGGACAGGGGTAACCTACGAGCAGTACTTC. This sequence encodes CASPIGTGVTYEQYF.

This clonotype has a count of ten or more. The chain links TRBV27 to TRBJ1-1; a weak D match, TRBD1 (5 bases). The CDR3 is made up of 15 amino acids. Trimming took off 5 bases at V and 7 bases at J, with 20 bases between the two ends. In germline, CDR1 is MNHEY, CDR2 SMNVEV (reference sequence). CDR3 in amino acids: CASSPMFGGIGEAFF. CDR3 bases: TGTGCCAGCAGTCCAATGTTCGGGGGGATAGGTGAAGCTTTCTTT.

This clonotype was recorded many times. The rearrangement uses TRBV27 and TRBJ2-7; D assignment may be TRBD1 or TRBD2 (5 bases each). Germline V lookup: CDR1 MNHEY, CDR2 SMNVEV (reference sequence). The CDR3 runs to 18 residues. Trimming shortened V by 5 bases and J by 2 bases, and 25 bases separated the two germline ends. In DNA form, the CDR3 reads TGTGCCAGCAGTCCCGGCGGGTCGCGTGTGGTAGGGGCCTACGAGCAGTACTTC. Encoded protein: CASSPGGSRVVGAYEQYF.

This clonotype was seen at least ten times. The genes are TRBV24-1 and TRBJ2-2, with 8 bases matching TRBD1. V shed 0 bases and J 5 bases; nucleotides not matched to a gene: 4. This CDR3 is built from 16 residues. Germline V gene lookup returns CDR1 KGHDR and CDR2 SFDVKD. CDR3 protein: CATSDLGTGGTGELFF. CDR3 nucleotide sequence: TGTGCCACCAGTGATTTGGGGACAGGAGGTACCGGGGAGCTGTTTTTT.

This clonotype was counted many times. The CDR3 DNA sequence: TGTGCCTGCGACAGGGGCGATCGGTCCCAGCATTTT. Protein product: CACDRGDRSQHF. This chain links TRBV30 with TRBJ1-5, with 8 positions matching TRBD1. The V gene's germline CDR1 is GTSNPN and CDR2 SVGIG (reference sequence). There are 12 residues in the CDR3. J was trimmed by 11 bases and V by 6 bases; bases with no gene match: 9.

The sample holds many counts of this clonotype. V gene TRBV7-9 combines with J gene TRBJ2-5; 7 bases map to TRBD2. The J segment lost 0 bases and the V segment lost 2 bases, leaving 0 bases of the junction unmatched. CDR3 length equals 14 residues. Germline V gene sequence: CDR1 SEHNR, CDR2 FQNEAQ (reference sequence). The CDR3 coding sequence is TGTGCCAGCAGCTTACTAGCGGACCAAGAGACCCAGTACTTC. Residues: CASSLLADQETQYF.

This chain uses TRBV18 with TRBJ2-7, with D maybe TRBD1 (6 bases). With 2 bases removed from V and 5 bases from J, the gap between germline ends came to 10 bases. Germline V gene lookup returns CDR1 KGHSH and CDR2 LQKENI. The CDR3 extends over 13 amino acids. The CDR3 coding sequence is TGTGCCAGCTCACCAGAGTCAGGGGACGAGCAGTACTTC. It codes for CASSPESGDEQYF.

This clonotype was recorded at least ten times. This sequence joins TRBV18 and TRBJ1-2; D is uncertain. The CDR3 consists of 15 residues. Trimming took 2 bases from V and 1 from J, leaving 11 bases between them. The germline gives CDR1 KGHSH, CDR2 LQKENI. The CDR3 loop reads CASSPGSGFNYGYTF. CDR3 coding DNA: TGTGCCAGCTCACCAGGTAGTGGGTTTAACTATGGCTACACCTTC.

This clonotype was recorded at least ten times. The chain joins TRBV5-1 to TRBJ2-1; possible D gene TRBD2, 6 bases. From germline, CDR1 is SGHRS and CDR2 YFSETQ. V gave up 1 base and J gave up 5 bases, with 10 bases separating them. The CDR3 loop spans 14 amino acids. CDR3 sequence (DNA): TGCGCCAGCAGCTTGACTCGGGGGAACAATGAGCAGTTCTTC. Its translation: CASSLTRGNNEQFF.